This TCR beta chain appears in the sequencing data of a study of cytomegalovirus exposure and HLA in healthy donors (dated by TCRdb to the late 2010s). In terms of the full investigation: An earlier analysis of about 560 of the donors reported approximately 300 Gb of sequence data and roughly 120 million unique TCR beta sequences obtained from roughly 170 million T cells. A later genetic analysis used genome-wide SNP genotypes for about 55% of the 666 donors, treating that subset as a discovery cohort. A later analysis re-analyzed previously published TCR beta repertoires from 666 donors and added high-resolution HLA genotyping to study TCR occurrence patterns. The aim of the study was to test whether cataloging public T cell receptors could identify signatures of past pathogen exposure. In the later analysis, no new phenotypic data were used to find candidate immune exposures; instead, reliance was placed on TCR beta sequences and their occurrence across donors. Roughly 300 gigabases of sequencing data and around 90 million unique TCR sequences made up an early release that covered nearly 650 HLA-typed donors. Every discovery cohort repertoire had been produced on one sequencing platform. Using immunosequencing, the study profiled T cell repertoires from fewer than 700 subjects and related those repertoires to cytomegalovirus serostatus. Donor age, sex, ethnicity and CMV serostatus were compiled together with the repertoire data. Typing coverage varied by locus: 629-630 donors for A, B, C, DRB1 and DQB1; approximately 500 for DQA1; approximately 610 for DPA1; fewer than 480 for DPB1. To predict cytomegalovirus infection status, the study combined high-throughput TCR immunosequencing, statistical association of individual TCRs with disease status, and machine learning. HLA typing included class I and class II loci at four-digit resolution. The genetic ancestry cluster associated with self-reported Caucasian donors included around four fifths of the roughly 410 genotyped donors. Along with the approximately 700-subject first cohort, a separate validation cohort of over 90 different subjects was used. Four or five DR-DQ haplotypes were handled as single units for association and clustering, since linkage in the cohort was strong. To decide whether each TCR beta V gene segment behaved as functional or pseudogenic, an earlier analysis of fewer than 750 of the donors relied on high-throughput TCR beta sequencing. Among under 450 genotyped donors of the cohort, an average of around 240,000 unique TCR beta nucleotide sequences were sequenced per donor, roughly 20% of them non-productive. The full study reports these points: Most TCR sequences were observed very rarely across donors, whereas some public TCRs were present in many individuals. The authors suggested that the approach could potentially be extended to other disease states and immunological phenotypes. According to a later analysis, parvovirus B19, influenza, CMV and Epstein-Barr virus appeared linked to several top co-occurrence clusters. In vitro tests confirmed that a few of the cytomegalovirus-associated TCR beta chains recognize cytomegalovirus antigens. An earlier analysis of 450 to 750 of the donors showed that most TCR beta V segments appeared in productive rearrangements either about 90% or about 30% of the time, which broadly matched IMGT annotations. In a later genetic analysis, a missense DCLRE1C variant was associated with V-gene and J-gene trimming of TCR beta chains, and the association was replicated in an independent cohort. This cohort had only TCR beta chains sequenced, and the lack of alpha or paired-chain data limited which features could be detected. Linkage disequilibrium might explain the correlated functional status among segregating V segments, but an unknown experimental factor could not be excluded. According to a later genetic analysis, donors in an Asian-associated ancestry cluster had fewer N-insertions in productive TCRs than the approximately 650-donor mean. A cluster of highly shared sequence variants was judged likely to represent a technical artifact of the sequencing pipeline. Because some donors lacked HLA typing at each locus, the association tests relied only on the typed subset. Because counts were too low, 15 to 20 rarely observed V segments, including chromosome 9 orphons, were left out of the earlier analysis of 500 to 750 of the donors. A later analysis found that HLA-associated TCR beta chains were more clonally expanded and had lower generation probabilities than equally common non-associated chains. Strong co-occurrence of HLA alleles, especially DR and DQ, made assigning TCR associations to individual alleles difficult. In both the original and validation cohorts, the classifier was reported to diagnose cytomegalovirus status with high specificity and sensitivity. Sequencing depth was assumed to be roughly uniform across donors in the presence/absence analyses, though that assumption may not hold. Immune exposure information for the cohort was limited to CMV serostatus. At a false discovery rate of 0.05, a later analysis linked about 17,000 TCR beta sequences to specific HLA alleles. A total of around 150 TCR beta chains were listed by the study as associated with cytomegalovirus. In a later analysis, the rate of TCR association differed among HLA loci, with DRB1 alleles having the most associated TCRs and HLA-C alleles having the fewest. A further reported finding was that TCR beta sequences accurately predicted the HLA-A and HLA-B alleles for most subjects in the first cohort. According to a later analysis, most CMV-associated TCR beta chains appeared to be HLA-restricted, and the HLA associations seemed to be driven largely by CMV exposure. The 87-base-pair reads could not distinguish some IMGT-functional V segments, including TRBV6-2 and TRBV6-3, so those segments were excluded.

In total, roughly 670 healthy bone marrow donors made up the cohort. At the time of sampling, all cohort members were nominally healthy, though unrecorded immune exposures were likely present. The donor tested CMV seronegative, placing the donor among the 300 to 450 seronegative members of the cohort. Every donor gave a peripheral blood sample, and the peripheral blood mononuclear cells from that sample were used for TCR beta sequencing. The Qiagen DNeasy Blood Extraction Kit was used to extract genomic DNA from the blood cell samples. Worth noting for this clone: The target of this receptor is not known. Qualities for individual bases were not recorded, and no much larger clone is one base off.

Including the terminal cysteine and phenylalanine, the CDR3 comprises 13 residues. Here the CDR3 DNA is all that survives: 39 bases in frame from base 1. The germline V gene gives CDR1 as SGHAT and CDR2 as FQNNGV. The library was obtained by the immunoSEQ multiplex PCR assay. The multiplex PCR relied on a mix of 60 forward primers for TCR Vbeta segments and 13 reverse primers for TCR Jbeta segments. Amplification of the CDR3 region of rearranged TCR beta genes was performed with a multiplex PCR assay on genomic DNA. Amplified TCR beta libraries were sequenced as 87-base-pair reads on the Illumina HiSeq System. Per the authors' processing: A later analysis counted about 82 million unique TCR beta chains across the 650 to 800 repertoires, and roughly 10 million of these chains were shared by at least two donors. Raw reads were error-corrected and collapsed into unique sequences with a nearest-neighbor algorithm that merged closely related sequences to remove PCR and sequencing errors. CDR3 sequences were aligned to IMGT reference sequences to assign V, D and J gene segments. For a sequence to be retained, at least a six-nucleotide match to both a V gene segment and a J gene segment was required. A rearrangement was called productive if the CDR3 had no stop codons and remained in frame with V and J, and every other rearrangement was called non-productive. CDR3 was defined by IMGT convention, running from the second conserved V-encoded cysteine to the conserved J-encoded phenylalanine. In an earlier analysis of 587 of the donors, sequences lacking an unambiguous match to a single V gene segment were excluded. In an earlier analysis of roughly 600 of the donors, a V segment was called functional when productive rearrangements were above 56.7%, and segregating when the standard deviation between donors exceeded 5%. A statistical classification framework was built to diagnose cytomegalovirus status from the catalog of TCR beta chain sequences. In a later analysis, TCR nucleotide sequences were compared against IMGT/GENE-DB human TR gene sequences so that V and J genes could be assigned. A later analysis assigned CDR3 sequences and most-parsimonious VDJ recombination scenarios with the TCRdist pipeline. In a later analysis, every TCR beta chain was defined by the combination of its CDR3 amino acid sequence and its V-gene family, and reads without a unique V-gene family were dropped. As a way to deal with suspected cross-contamination and a sequencing artifact, a later analysis dropped nearly 600 nucleotide sequences that were highly shared and had low generation probability. For each public chain, a later analysis derived a clonal expansion index from normalized ranks of inferred template counts within each repertoire. A later analysis computed generation probabilities with a VDJ recombination model fitted to out-of-frame rearrangements, and checked the results against IGoR. In a later analysis, TCR-TCR, TCR-HLA and TCR-CMV co-occurrence was scored with hypergeometric tests, and a repertoire-size bias correction was applied to TCR pairs. To estimate false discovery rates, a later analysis permuted the HLA or CMV assignments 20 times. In a later analysis, co-occurring TCRs were grouped using DBSCAN, with TCRdist sequence similarity added in when clustering inside HLA-allele-positive subsets. Repertoires with fewer than 30,000 or more than 120,000 public chains were left out of co-occurrence clustering, as were about five repertoires with anomalous nucleotide sharing. TCRdb mirrors the immuneACCESS table, restricted to in-frame sequences. Some clones are absent from its copies; in checked studies, under half trace to an unresolved V gene, and the reason for the others is unknown. V and J calls and clone size are those listed in that table; D and trimming were worked out from the DNA. In this sample the table shows around 54,000 clones, more than 70% of which occur a single time. 3% of the sample is taken by the ten largest.

The sequenced sample was PBMCs. The chain couples TRBV11-2 to TRBJ2-5, with the D gene not confidently named. The J call may be wrong; the DNA end is better matched by TRBJ2-7. This TCR derives from a woman younger than 35 in good health and CMV-seronegative. The CDR3 region reads CASSPGFPYEQYF. The base sequence is TGTGCCAGCTCGCCCGGGTTTCCCTACGAGCAGTACTTC.